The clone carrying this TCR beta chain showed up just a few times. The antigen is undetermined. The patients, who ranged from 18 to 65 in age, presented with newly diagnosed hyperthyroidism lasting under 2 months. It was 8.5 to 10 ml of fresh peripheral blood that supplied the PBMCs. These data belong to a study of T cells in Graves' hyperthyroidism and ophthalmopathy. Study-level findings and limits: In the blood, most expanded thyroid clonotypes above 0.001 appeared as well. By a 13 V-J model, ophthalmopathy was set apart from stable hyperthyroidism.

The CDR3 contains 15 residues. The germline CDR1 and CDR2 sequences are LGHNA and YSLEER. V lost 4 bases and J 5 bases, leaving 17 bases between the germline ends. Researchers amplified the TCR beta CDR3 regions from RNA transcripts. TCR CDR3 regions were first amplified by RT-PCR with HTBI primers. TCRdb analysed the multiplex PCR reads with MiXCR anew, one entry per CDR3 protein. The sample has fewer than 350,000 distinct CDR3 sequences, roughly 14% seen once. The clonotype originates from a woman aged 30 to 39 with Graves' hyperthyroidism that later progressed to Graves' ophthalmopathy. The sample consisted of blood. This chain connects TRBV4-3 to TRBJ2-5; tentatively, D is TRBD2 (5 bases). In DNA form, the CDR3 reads TGCGCCAGCAGCCCCTCTGACACGGGGTGGGAGACCCAGTACTTC. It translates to CASSPSDTGWETQYF.